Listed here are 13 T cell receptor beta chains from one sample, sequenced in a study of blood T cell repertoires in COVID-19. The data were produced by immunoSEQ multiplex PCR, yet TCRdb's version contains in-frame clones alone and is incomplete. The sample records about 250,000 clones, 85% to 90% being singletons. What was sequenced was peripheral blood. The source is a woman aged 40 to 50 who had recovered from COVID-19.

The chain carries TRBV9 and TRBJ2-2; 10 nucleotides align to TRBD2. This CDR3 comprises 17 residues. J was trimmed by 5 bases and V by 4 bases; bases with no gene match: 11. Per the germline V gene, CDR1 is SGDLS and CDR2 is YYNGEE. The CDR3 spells CASSRTPSGSQTGELFF. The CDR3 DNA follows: TGTGCCAGCAGCCGAACCCCTAGCGGGAGCCAAACCGGGGAGCTGTTTTTT.

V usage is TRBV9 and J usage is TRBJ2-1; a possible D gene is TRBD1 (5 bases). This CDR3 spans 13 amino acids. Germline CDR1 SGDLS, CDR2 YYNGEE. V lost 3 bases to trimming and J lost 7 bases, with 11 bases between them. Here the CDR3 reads CASSGRVGNEQFF. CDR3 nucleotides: TGTGCCAGCAGCGGCAGGGTCGGGAATGAGCAGTTCTTC.

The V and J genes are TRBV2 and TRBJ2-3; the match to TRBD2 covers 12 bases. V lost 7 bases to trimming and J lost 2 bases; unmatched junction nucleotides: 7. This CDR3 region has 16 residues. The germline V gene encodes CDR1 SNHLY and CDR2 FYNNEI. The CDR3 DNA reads TGTGCCAGCACCTATAGGACTAGCGGGGACACAGATACGCAGTATTTT. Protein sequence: CASTYRTSGDTDTQYF.

The CDR3 sequence is CASSFARDSYNEQFF. The CDR3 DNA is TGTGCCAGCAGCTTCGCTCGGGACTCCTACAATGAGCAGTTCTTC. The J gene is TRBJ2-1, the V gene TRBV7-2; possibly TRBD2 for D (5 bases). Looked up from germline, CDR1 is SGHTA and CDR2 is FQGNSA. V was shortened by 3 bases and J by 0 bases, with 9 bases between the two germline ends. This CDR3 is built from 15 residues.

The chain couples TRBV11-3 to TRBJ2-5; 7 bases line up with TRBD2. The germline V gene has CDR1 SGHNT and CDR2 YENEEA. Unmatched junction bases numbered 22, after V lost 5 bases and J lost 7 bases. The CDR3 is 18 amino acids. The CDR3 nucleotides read TGTGCCAGCAGCAAATTCACCTTACTCAGCGGGGAGTTTGGGACCCAGTACTTC. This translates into CASSKFTLLSGEFGTQYF.

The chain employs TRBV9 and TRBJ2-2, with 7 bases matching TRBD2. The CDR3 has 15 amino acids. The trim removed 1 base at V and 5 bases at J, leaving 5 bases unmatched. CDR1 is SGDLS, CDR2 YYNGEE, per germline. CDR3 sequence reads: CASSVSGDSTGELFF. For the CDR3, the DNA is TGTGCCAGCAGCGTAAGCGGGGACTCAACCGGGGAGCTGTTTTTT.

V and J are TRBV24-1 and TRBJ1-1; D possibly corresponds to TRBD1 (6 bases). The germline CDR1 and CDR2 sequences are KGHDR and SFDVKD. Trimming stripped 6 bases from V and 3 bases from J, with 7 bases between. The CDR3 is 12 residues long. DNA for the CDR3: TGTGCCACCAGTTCAGGGGACACTGAAGCTTTCTTT. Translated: CATSSGDTEAFF.

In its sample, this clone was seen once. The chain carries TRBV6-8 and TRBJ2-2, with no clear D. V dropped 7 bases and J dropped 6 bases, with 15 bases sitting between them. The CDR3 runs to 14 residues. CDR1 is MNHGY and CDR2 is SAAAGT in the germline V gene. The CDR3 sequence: CASTLLSGSGELFF. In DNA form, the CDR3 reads TGTGCCAGCACCCTCCTGTCAGGCTCCGGGGAGCTGTTTTTT.

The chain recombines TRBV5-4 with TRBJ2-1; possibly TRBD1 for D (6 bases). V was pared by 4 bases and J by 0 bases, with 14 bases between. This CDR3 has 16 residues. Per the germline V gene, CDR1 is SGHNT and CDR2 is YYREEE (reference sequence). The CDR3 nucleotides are TGTGCCAGCAGCCGACAAACAGGGAGCTCCTACAATGAGCAGTTCTTC. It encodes CASSRQTGSSYNEQFF.

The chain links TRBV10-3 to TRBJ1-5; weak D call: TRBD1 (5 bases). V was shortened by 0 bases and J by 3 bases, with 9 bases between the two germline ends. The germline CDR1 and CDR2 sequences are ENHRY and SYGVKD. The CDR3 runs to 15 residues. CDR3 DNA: TGTGCCATCAGTGAGTCGGGACTTTCCAATCAGCCCCAGCATTTT. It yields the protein CAISESGLSNQPQHF.

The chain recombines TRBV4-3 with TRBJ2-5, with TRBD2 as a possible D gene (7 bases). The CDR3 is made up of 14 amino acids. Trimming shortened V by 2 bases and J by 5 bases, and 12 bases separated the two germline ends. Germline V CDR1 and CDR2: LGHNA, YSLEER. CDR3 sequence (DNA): TGCGCCAGCAGCCAATCGGGGGGCGAGGAGACCCAGTACTTC. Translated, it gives CASSQSGGEETQYF.

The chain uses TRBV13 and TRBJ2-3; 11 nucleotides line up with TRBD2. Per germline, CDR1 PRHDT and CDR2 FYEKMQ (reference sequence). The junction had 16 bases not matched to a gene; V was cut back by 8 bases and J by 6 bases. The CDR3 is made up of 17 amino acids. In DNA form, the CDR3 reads TGTGCCAGCCGCTCCATACTCCTAGCGGGGGGAAGTGATACGCAGTATTTT. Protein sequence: CASRSILLAGGSDTQYF.

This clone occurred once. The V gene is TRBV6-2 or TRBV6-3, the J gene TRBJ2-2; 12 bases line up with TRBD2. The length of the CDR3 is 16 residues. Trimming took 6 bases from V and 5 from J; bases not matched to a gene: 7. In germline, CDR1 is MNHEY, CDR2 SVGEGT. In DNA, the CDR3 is TGTGCCAGCAGCTCCTCGACTAGCGGGAGTACCGGGGAGCTGTTTTTT. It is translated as CASSSSTSGSTGELFF.